The rows below give T cell receptor beta chains drawn from one sample of a study of beta chain features in type 1 diabetes. Sequenced by immunoSEQ multiplex PCR; TCRdb stores in-frame clones only, minus some. Among 130,000 or so clones listed, approximately 16% were seen once. Material: central memory CD4+ T cells from blood. These receptors were collected from a man younger than 40 with type 1 diabetes. CDR3s include the opening cysteine and the closing phenylalanine or tryptophan. The D gene is left open where the match is weak. Clone sizes are given selectively: once, few, many, or a class where the clone is expanded.

D: TRBD2; size: few; V: TRBV5-4; J: TRBJ2-7; CDR3: CASSLGLAGNYEQYF; DNA: TGTGCCAGCAGCCTAGGACTAGCGGGGAATTACGAGCAGTACTTC
D: TRBD2; size: few; V: TRBV7-8; J: TRBJ2-1; CDR3: CASSFGSGGLGYNEQFF; DNA: TGTGCCAGCAGCTTCGGTAGCGGGGGCCTCGGGTACAATGAGCAGTTCTTC
D: TRBD2; size: few; V: TRBV19; J: TRBJ2-1; CDR3: CASTLLAGALGRNEQFF; DNA: TGTGCCAGTACCCTGCTAGCGGGGGCCCTCGGGCGAAATGAGCAGTTCTTC
D: -; size: -; V: TRBV27; J: TRBJ2-7; CDR3: CASSFSWEGSEQYF; DNA: TGTGCCAGCAGTTTCTCTTGGGAAGGGAGCGAGCAGTACTTC
D: -; size: few; V: TRBV7-2; J: TRBJ2-7; CDR3: CASSLPQSYEQYF; DNA: TGTGCCAGCAGCTTACCACAGTCCTACGAGCAGTACTTC
D: -; size: -; V: TRBV7-2; J: TRBJ2-7; CDR3: CASSFGSSYEQYF; DNA: TGTGCCAGCAGCTTTGGCAGCTCCTACGAGCAGTACTTC
D: -; size: -; V: TRBV29-1; J: TRBJ2-5; CDR3: CSVAGGGHGETQYF; DNA: TGCAGCGTTGCAGGGGGGGGGCACGGGGAGACCCAGTACTTC
D: -; size: -; V: TRBV30; J: TRBJ1-5; CDR3: CAWSVQGQPQHF; DNA: TGTGCCTGGAGTGTCCAGGGCCAGCCCCAGCATTTT
D: TRBD1; size: -; V: TRBV4-2; J: TRBJ1-2; CDR3: CASSQTGAQGGYTF; DNA: TGTGCCAGCAGCCAGACAGGGGCCCAAGGAGGCTACACCTTC
D: -; size: -; V: TRBV19; J: TRBJ1-4; CDR3: CASAPGVTNEKLFF; DNA: TGTGCCAGTGCCCCGGGGGTAACTAATGAAAAACTGTTTTTT
D: TRBD2; size: -; V: TRBV7-6; J: TRBJ2-3; CDR3: CASSSHPAGGNTDTQYF; DNA: TGTGCCAGCAGCTCCCACCCCGCGGGGGGAAACACAGATACGCAGTATTTT
D: -; size: -; V: TRBV11-2; J: TRBJ2-1; CDR3: CASSLSTTYNEQFF; DNA: TGTGCCAGCAGCTTATCTACTACCTACAATGAGCAGTTCTTC
D: -; size: few; V: TRBV4-3; J: TRBJ2-7; CDR3: CASSQEWTTYEQYF; DNA: TGCGCCAGCAGCCAAGAGTGGACTACCTACGAGCAGTACTTC
D: -; size: -; V: TRBV10-3; J: TRBJ2-1; CDR3: CASRGISYNEQFF; DNA: TGTGCCTCCCGAGGGATTTCCTACAATGAGCAGTTCTTC
D: TRBD1; size: -; V: TRBV11-2; J: TRBJ1-1; CDR3: CASSLEWGQGTEAFF; DNA: TGTGCCAGCAGCTTAGAATGGGGACAGGGGACGGAGGCTTTCTTT
D: -; size: few; V: TRBV29-1; J: TRBJ1-6; CDR3: CSVSDRRNSPLHF; DNA: TGCAGCGTCTCCGACAGGAGAAATTCACCCCTCCACTTT
D: TRBD1; size: few; V: TRBV30; J: TRBJ2-3; CDR3: CAWKRGLGTDTQYF; DNA: TGTGCCTGGAAGAGGGGGCTAGGCACAGATACGCAGTATTTT
D: -; size: few; V: TRBV5-1; J: TRBJ2-2; CDR3: CASSYDTGELFF; DNA: TGCGCCAGCAGCTACGACACCGGGGAGCTGTTTTTT
D: TRBD1; size: -; V: TRBV11-3; J: TRBJ2-4; CDR3: CASSLDSRGYDIQYF; DNA: TGTGCCAGCAGCTTAGACTCCAGGGGGTATGACATTCAGTACTTC
D: -; size: -; V: TRBV19; J: TRBJ2-7; CDR3: CASSIEQGRPYEQYF; DNA: TGTGCCAGTAGTATAGAGCAGGGGAGGCCCTACGAGCAGTACTTC
D: -; size: -; V: TRBV6-5; J: TRBJ2-7; CDR3: CASSYPTGNYYEQYF; DNA: TGTGCCAGCAGTTACCCAACGGGAAACTACTACGAGCAGTACTTC
D: -; size: few; V: TRBV5-1; J: TRBJ2-3; CDR3: CASSLGGKDTDTQYF; DNA: TGCGCCAGCAGCTTGGGGGGAAAGGACACAGATACGCAGTATTTT
D: -; size: few; V: TRBV9; J: TRBJ1-1; CDR3: CASTRQMNTEAFF; DNA: TGTGCCAGCACGAGGCAGATGAACACTGAAGCTTTCTTT
D: -; size: -; V: TRBV9; J: TRBJ1-2; CDR3: CASSVGPLSYGYTF; DNA: TGTGCCAGCAGCGTAGGCCCACTCTCCTATGGCTACACCTTC
D: -; size: -; V: TRBV5-5; J: TRBJ2-1; CDR3: CASSYNYNEQFF; DNA: TGTGCCAGCAGCTACAACTACAATGAGCAGTTCTTC
D: -; size: few; V: TRBV29-1; J: TRBJ1-1; CDR3: CSVEDEGPLGAEAFF; DNA: TGCAGCGTTGAAGATGAGGGGCCATTGGGCGCTGAAGCTTTCTTT
D: TRBD1; size: few; V: TRBV9; J: TRBJ1-2; CDR3: CASSLWTGIEYGYTF; DNA: TGTGCCAGCAGCCTCTGGACAGGAATAGAGTATGGCTACACCTTC
D: TRBD2; size: few; V: TRBV18; J: TRBJ2-3; CDR3: CASSPPGLAADTQYF; DNA: TGTGCCAGCTCACCACCGGGACTAGCGGCAGATACGCAGTATTTT
D: TRBD1; size: -; V: TRBV6-5; J: TRBJ1-6; CDR3: CASRKEGAGSPLHF; DNA: TGTGCCAGCAGAAAAGAGGGGGCAGGTTCACCCCTCCACTTT
D: -; size: -; V: TRBV5-1; J: TRBJ2-1; CDR3: CASSLEGNEQFF; DNA: TGCGCCAGCAGCTTGGAGGGGAATGAGCAGTTCTTC
D: -; size: -; V: TRBV2; J: TRBJ2-7; CDR3: CASSGGASYEQYF; DNA: TGTGCCAGCAGTGGAGGAGCTAGCTACGAGCAGTACTTC
D: -; size: few; V: TRBV28; J: TRBJ1-2; CDR3: CASSSPGQNYGYTF; DNA: TGTGCCAGCAGTTCCCCTGGACAGAACTATGGCTACACCTTC
D: TRBD2; size: few; V: TRBV7-2; J: TRBJ2-5; CDR3: CASSLERASGGQETQYF; DNA: TGTGCCAGCAGCTTAGAAAGGGCTAGCGGGGGCCAAGAGACCCAGTACTTC
D: -; size: few; V: TRBV6-5; J: TRBJ2-1; CDR3: CASRSTEIGEQFF; DNA: TGTGCCAGCAGGTCGACAGAGATTGGTGAGCAGTTCTTC
D: -; size: few; V: TRBV10-3; J: TRBJ2-1; CDR3: CAISESTRSNEQFF; DNA: TGTGCCATCAGTGAGTCGACTAGATCAAATGAGCAGTTCTTC
D: TRBD1; size: few; V: TRBV28; J: TRBJ1-5; CDR3: CASSPSADRDYHQPQHF; DNA: TGTGCCAGCAGCCCATCGGCCGACAGGGACTACCATCAGCCCCAGCATTTT
D: -; size: few; V: TRBV9; J: TRBJ1-1; CDR3: CASSTSADLNTEAFF; DNA: TGTGCCAGCAGCACCTCGGCAGATTTGAACACTGAAGCTTTCTTT
D: TRBD1; size: -; V: TRBV7-2; J: TRBJ2-7; CDR3: CASSLEGQGREQYF; DNA: TGTGCCAGCAGCTTAGAGGGACAGGGTCGCGAGCAGTACTTC
D: -; size: -; V: TRBV7-2; J: TRBJ2-2; CDR3: CASNTGTTATGELFF; DNA: TGTGCCAGCAACACCGGGACAACAGCCACCGGGGAGCTGTTTTTT
D: TRBD1; size: -; V: TRBV5-1; J: TRBJ1-1; CDR3: CASSLGTVNTEAFF; DNA: TGCGCCAGCAGCTTAGGGACAGTGAACACTGAAGCTTTCTTT
D: -; size: few; V: TRBV6-5; J: TRBJ2-5; CDR3: CASSTRTQETQYF; DNA: TGTGCCAGCAGCACCCGGACCCAAGAGACCCAGTACTTC
D: -; size: few; V: TRBV11-2; J: TRBJ2-1; CDR3: CASRMDSYYNEQFF; DNA: TGTGCCAGCAGGATGGACAGTTACTACAATGAGCAGTTCTTC
D: -; size: few; V: TRBV28; J: TRBJ1-2; CDR3: CASRWMNYGYTF; DNA: TGTGCCAGCCGCTGGATGAACTATGGCTACACCTTC
D: -; size: few; V: TRBV28; J: TRBJ1-5; CDR3: CASSLLLNQPQHF; DNA: TGTGCCAGCAGTTTATTGCTCAATCAGCCCCAGCATTTT
D: -; size: few; V: TRBV6-1; J: TRBJ2-7; CDR3: CASSQGAVSSYEQYF; DNA: TGTGCCAGCAGCCAAGGGGCGGTGAGCTCCTACGAGCAGTACTTC
D: -; size: -; V: TRBV9; J: TRBJ2-3; CDR3: CASSLSTDTQYF; DNA: TGTGCCAGCAGCCTCAGCACAGATACGCAGTATTTT
D: -; size: few; V: TRBV7-3; J: TRBJ2-3; CDR3: CASSLGPDTQYF; DNA: TGTGCCAGCAGCTTAGGGCCGGATACGCAGTATTTT
D: -; size: -; V: TRBV28; J: TRBJ1-2; CDR3: CASAWQGYGYTF; DNA: TGTGCCAGCGCATGGCAGGGCTATGGCTACACCTTC
D: -; size: -; V: TRBV11-2; J: TRBJ2-5; CDR3: CASSSGGFQETQYF; DNA: TGTGCCAGCAGTAGTGGGGGGTTTCAAGAGACCCAGTACTTC
D: -; size: many; V: TRBV29-1; J: TRBJ1-2; CDR3: CSVGDAFGLEWGYTF; DNA: TGCAGCGTCGGGGACGCATTTGGGTTAGAATGGGGCTACACCTTC
D: -; size: few; V: TRBV6-5; J: TRBJ1-1; CDR3: CASSLAGNTEAFF; DNA: TGTGCCAGCAGCCTAGCAGGGAACACTGAAGCTTTCTTT
D: -; size: few; V: TRBV4-1; J: TRBJ2-7; CDR3: CASSPGSTIEQYF; DNA: TGCGCCAGCAGCCCCGGTAGCACGATCGAGCAGTACTTC
D: -; size: few; V: TRBV19; J: TRBJ2-6; CDR3: CASSIQGSGANVLTF; DNA: TGTGCCAGTAGTATTCAGGGATCTGGGGCCAACGTCCTGACTTTC
D: -; size: -; V: TRBV18; J: TRBJ2-7; CDR3: CASSSGYGYEQYF; DNA: TGTGCCAGCTCTTCGGGGTACGGGTACGAGCAGTACTTC
D: TRBD2; size: -; V: TRBV9; J: TRBJ2-1; CDR3: CASSIGLAGYNEQFF; DNA: TGTGCCAGCAGCATCGGACTAGCGGGATACAATGAGCAGTTCTTC
D: -; size: few; V: TRBV5-1; J: TRBJ2-5; CDR3: CASSDRDLQETQYF; DNA: TGCGCCAGCAGCGACCGGGACCTCCAAGAGACCCAGTACTTC
D: -; size: few; V: TRBV18; J: TRBJ2-1; CDR3: CASSPGQSYNEQFF; DNA: TGTGCCAGCTCGCCCGGACAGAGTTACAATGAGCAGTTCTTC